These T cell receptor beta chains were read from a single sample in a study of CD4 T cells in relation to SARS-CoV-2 and coronaviruses. Data came from immunoSEQ multiplex PCR; TCRdb stores just in-frame clones and leaves some out. The sample has more than 9,000 clones, roughly 88% seen once. Their specific antigens are unknown. Sequences were obtained from CD4+ T cells from PBMCs, cultured in vitro. All receptors come from a human donor in good health. Each CDR3 is given with its conserved first and last residue. The D gene is left open where the match is weak. Only part of the rows carry a size: once, few, many, or a class if the clone is expanded.

j_call d_call clone_size v_call cdr3_nt cdr3_aa
TRBJ1-2 NA once TRBV5-6 TGTGCCAGCAGCTTGACCCCCCCGGGCTACACCTTC CASSLTPPGYTF
TRBJ1-1 NA NA TRBV7-2 TGTGCCAGCAGCCCGTCCCGGCAGCTGAACACTGAAGCTTTCTTT CASSPSRQLNTEAFF
TRBJ2-5 NA NA TRBV12-3/TRBV12-4 TGTGCCAGCAGTTTAGGCAGGGAAGAGACCCAGTACTTC CASSLGREETQYF
TRBJ2-1 TRBD2 once TRBV5-5 TGTGCCAGCAGCTTGGAGACTCTAGCGGTCTCCTACAATGAGCAGTTCTTC CASSLETLAVSYNEQFF
TRBJ1-2 NA NA TRBV11-2 TGTGCCAGCAGCTTAGATCTTCAGGGCCCTGGCTACACCTTC CASSLDLQGPGYTF
TRBJ2-1 NA few TRBV3-1/TRBV3-2 TGTGCCAGCAGCCAGTCACCCGAGGGGAATGAGCAGTTCTTC CASSQSPEGNEQFF
TRBJ2-1 NA NA TRBV4-1 TGCGCCAGCAGCCAAGGTAGCCAGGGGTGGAGGTCGGGTGAGCAGTTCTTC CASSQGSQGWRSGEQFF
TRBJ2-1 NA few TRBV11-2 TGTGCCAGCAGCTTAGTGTCGTCCTCGGTGGGTGAGCAGTTCTTC CASSLVSSSVGEQFF
TRBJ1-2 TRBD1 NA TRBV11-2 TGTGCCAGCAGCCCCAGGCCCCGCGGTCCCAGGGGGTCTGGCTACACCTTC CASSPRPRGPRGSGYTF
TRBJ2-5 NA once TRBV24-1 TGTGCCACCAGTGACGGAGGGGTGGAGACCCAGTACTTC CATSDGGVETQYF
TRBJ2-5 TRBD2 NA TRBV7-2 TGTGCCAGCAGCTCGACTAGCGGGGCTGCAGAGACCCAGTACTTC CASSSTSGAAETQYF
TRBJ2-1 TRBD2 NA TRBV19 TGTGCCAGTAGTATGGGCGGGACTAGCGGATGGCATGAGCAGTTCTTC CASSMGGTSGWHEQFF
TRBJ2-7 TRBD1 NA TRBV2 TGTGCCAGCGGCGGGACAGGGGACTACGAGCAGTACTTC CASGGTGDYEQYF
TRBJ2-7 TRBD1 once TRBV9 TGTGCCAGCAGCGTGGGACAGGACATCTCCTACGAGCAGTACTTC CASSVGQDISYEQYF
TRBJ1-2 NA once TRBV12-3/TRBV12-4 TGTGCCAGCAGTTTCGACACCCCCTATGGCTACACCTTC CASSFDTPYGYTF
TRBJ1-4 TRBD1 NA TRBV10-3 TGTGCCATCAGTGAGACAGGGGTGAATGAAAAACTGTTTTTT CAISETGVNEKLFF
TRBJ2-3 TRBD2 NA TRBV24-1 TGTGCCACCAGTGATAATGGAGCGGGAAGCACAGATACGCAGTATTTT CATSDNGAGSTDTQYF
TRBJ2-7 NA once TRBV30 TGTGCCTGGAGTCGGACAGCTAGCTCCTACGAGCAGTACTTC CAWSRTASSYEQYF
TRBJ2-7 TRBD1 once TRBV3-1/TRBV3-2 TGTGCCAGCAGCGGGACAGTCAATGAGCAGTACTTC CASSGTVNEQYF
TRBJ2-7 TRBD2 once TRBV29-1 TGCAGCGTATCGGGGGGTAGCGGGACCTACGAGCAGTACTTC CSVSGGSGTYEQYF
TRBJ1-2 TRBD1 few TRBV7-9 TGTGCCAGCAGCCTTCTCCCGGGACAGGGAAAAAGAGATGGCTACACCTTC CASSLLPGQGKRDGYTF
TRBJ1-4 TRBD1 NA TRBV4-3 TGCGCCAGCAGCCAAGTTGATGGATCAGGGGGAGTTGAAAAACTGTTTTTT CASSQVDGSGGVEKLFF
TRBJ2-5 NA NA TRBV6-1 TGTGCCAGCAGCGAACAGAGAGGTGGGATAAGGGAGACCCAGTACTTC CASSEQRGGIRETQYF
TRBJ2-7 TRBD1 NA TRBV6-5 TGTGCCAGCAGTTACTCTCAGGGGGCGGCGAACGAGCAGTACTTC CASSYSQGAANEQYF
TRBJ2-7 NA NA TRBV6-5 TGTGCCAGCAGCCTAAATGGGGGTGCTTCGTACGAGCAGTACTTC CASSLNGGASYEQYF
TRBJ2-7 NA once TRBV9 TGTGCCAGCAGCTCCCCCCCGTACAACGAGCAGTACTTC CASSSPPYNEQYF
TRBJ2-5 NA NA TRBV9 TGTGCCAGCAGGTGGCGGGGGGGGACAGGGCCCCAAGAGACCCAGTACTTC CASRWRGGTGPQETQYF
TRBJ2-5 TRBD2 NA TRBV6-2/TRBV6-3 TGTGCCAGCAGTTACCCATCCCTAGCGGGGTACCAAGAGACCCAGTACTTC CASSYPSLAGYQETQYF
TRBJ1-6 TRBD1 few TRBV9 TGTGCCAGCAGCACAACCGGGACAGATAATTCACCCCTCCACTTT CASSTTGTDNSPLHF
TRBJ2-2 TRBD2 few TRBV5-1 TGCGCCAGCAGCTTGGTCCTAGCGGGGAACACCGGGGAGCTGTTTTTT CASSLVLAGNTGELFF
TRBJ2-4 TRBD2 NA TRBV19 TGTGCCAGTAGTACACCCGGGACTAGCGAGGGGAACATTCAGTACTTC CASSTPGTSEGNIQYF
TRBJ1-2 NA NA TRBV10-1 TGCGCCAGCAGTGGAAGTGGGTACGACTATGGCTACACCTTC CASSGSGYDYGYTF
TRBJ1-4 NA NA TRBV10-3 TGTGCCATCAATACAGGGCCGTACGAAAAACTGTTTTTT CAINTGPYEKLFF
TRBJ2-5 NA NA TRBV6-2/TRBV6-3 TGTGCCAGCAGTTACGGGAGAGAAGAGACCCAGTACTTC CASSYGREETQYF
TRBJ2-5 NA NA TRBV9 TGTGCCAGCAGCGTAGCTAGCCGAGAGACCCAGTACTTC CASSVASRETQYF
TRBJ1-4 NA NA TRBV19 TGTGCCAGTAGTATATCACCAGGCCGAACTAATGAAAAACTGTTTTTT CASSISPGRTNEKLFF
TRBJ1-5 NA NA TRBV9 TGTGCCAGCAGCGTAGGTGAGGGTAGCAATCAGCCCCAGCATTTT CASSVGEGSNQPQHF
TRBJ1-5 NA NA TRBV6-5 TGTGCCAGCAGCAGGGACCCAAATCAGCCCCAGCATTTT CASSRDPNQPQHF
TRBJ1-5 TRBD1 few TRBV10-2 TGCGCCAGCAGTCGACAGGGACAGGGCTCTAATCAGCCCCAGCATTTT CASSRQGQGSNQPQHF
TRBJ2-2 TRBD1 NA TRBV27 TGTGCCAGCAGCTTCGACAGGGGGCGGAACACCGGGGAGCTGTTTTTT CASSFDRGRNTGELFF
TRBJ2-3 NA NA TRBV7-9 TGTGCCAGCAGCTTAGACACAGATACGCAGTATTTT CASSLDTDTQYF
TRBJ1-5 NA once TRBV6-2/TRBV6-3 TGTGCCAGCAGTTACTCGGACAGCGCGGATCAGCCCCAGCATTTT CASSYSDSADQPQHF
TRBJ1-3 NA few TRBV7-2 TGTGCCAGCAGCTTGGGCGATGGAAACACCATATATTTT CASSLGDGNTIYF
TRBJ2-7 NA NA TRBV12-3/TRBV12-4 TGTGCCAGCAGTTTAGGACAGGACTACGAGCAGTACTTC CASSLGQDYEQYF
TRBJ1-6 NA NA TRBV19 TGTGCCAGTAGTATAGACCTAACTCGGTCACCCCTCCACTTT CASSIDLTRSPLHF
TRBJ2-5 NA NA TRBV4-1 TGCGCCAGCAGCCAAGTAGGTAGGGAAGTGTTGGAGACCCAGTACTTC CASSQVGREVLETQYF
TRBJ1-1 NA NA TRBV6-2/TRBV6-3 TGTGCCAGCAGTTACTCGACAAACACTGAAGCTTTCTTT CASSYSTNTEAFF